This is a list of T cell receptor beta chains from one sample in a study of blood T cell repertoires in COVID-19. The repertoire was sequenced with immunoSEQ multiplex PCR; TCRdb's copy has only in-frame clones and lacks some. The sample contains fewer than 250,000 clones, roughly 87% of which appear only once. Sample: PBMCs or T cells enriched from blood (not recorded which). The receptors come from a young woman with acute COVID-19. CDR3s include the opening cysteine and the closing phenylalanine or tryptophan. The D gene is left open where the match is weak. Clone size is shown for a subset of rows, as once, few, many or a class of expanded clone.

D	size	V	J	CDR3	DNA
TRBD2	NA	TRBV4-1	TRBJ2-1	CASSQVGLAGDNEQFF	TGCGCCAGCAGCCAAGTAGGCCTAGCGGGAGATAATGAGCAGTTCTTC
NA	NA	TRBV4-3	TRBJ1-5	CASSQEIDQPQHF	TGCGCCAGCAGCCAAGAAATAGATCAGCCCCAGCATTTT
TRBD1	NA	TRBV19	TRBJ2-2	CASRQRDRGQTGELFF	TGTGCCAGCCGGCAAAGGGACAGGGGGCAAACCGGGGAGCTGTTTTTT
NA	NA	TRBV27	TRBJ1-1	CASSLSIAENTEAFF	TGTGCCAGCAGTTTATCGATAGCCGAGAACACTGAAGCTTTCTTT
TRBD1	once	TRBV2	TRBJ1-3	CASGTALTIYF	TGTGCCTCAGGGACAGCCCTTACCATATATTTT
NA	once	TRBV10-2	TRBJ2-3	CASSDLSTDTQYF	TGCGCCAGCAGTGACCTGAGCACAGATACGCAGTATTTT
NA	NA	TRBV5-1	TRBJ2-3	CASSLVGGAETDTQYF	TGCGCCAGCAGCTTGGTTGGGGGGGCTGAAACAGATACGCAGTATTTT
TRBD2	NA	TRBV11-2	TRBJ2-1	CASSRGTSGKYNEQFF	TGTGCCAGCAGCCGCGGGACTAGCGGGAAATACAATGAGCAGTTCTTC
NA	NA	TRBV7-2	TRBJ2-3	CASSLAPTQYF	TGTGCCAGCAGCTTAGCCCCGACGCAGTATTTT
TRBD1	NA	TRBV19	TRBJ2-7	CASSMDRANEQYF	TGTGCCAGTAGTATGGACAGGGCTAACGAGCAGTACTTC
NA	NA	TRBV10-3	TRBJ1-6	CAITDSVNSPLHF	TGTGCCATCACAGACAGCGTTAATTCACCCCTCCACTTT
TRBD2	NA	TRBV5-1	TRBJ2-7	CASRFGGAYEQYF	TGCGCCAGCAGGTTTGGGGGGGCCTACGAGCAGTACTTC
NA	NA	TRBV6-1	TRBJ1-5	CASSDGNQPQHF	TGTGCCAGCAGTGACGGGAATCAGCCCCAGCATTTT
TRBD1	NA	TRBV5-1	TRBJ2-3	CASSFGQGADTQYF	TGCGCCAGCAGCTTTGGACAGGGGGCAGATACGCAGTATTTT
TRBD2	NA	TRBV18	TRBJ2-5	CASSGTSQETQYF	TGTGCCAGCTCCGGGACTAGCCAAGAGACCCAGTACTTC
TRBD1	NA	TRBV7-2	TRBJ2-5	CASSLGQGLYQETQYF	TGTGCCAGCAGCTTAGGACAGGGGCTTTACCAAGAGACCCAGTACTTC
NA	NA	TRBV12-3/TRBV12-4	TRBJ1-1	CASSLVRGLAFF	TGTGCCAGCAGTTTAGTGCGAGGGTTAGCTTTCTTT
NA	NA	TRBV11-2	TRBJ1-1	CASSLQYGQGNTEAFF	TGTGCCAGCAGCTTACAATATGGCCAGGGCAATACTGAAGCTTTCTTT
NA	once	TRBV10-1	TRBJ2-1	CASSRAVLGGQFF	TGCGCCAGCAGCCGGGCGGTACTCGGGGGGCAGTTCTTC
NA	NA	TRBV4-2	TRBJ1-1	CASSGDDRTEAFF	TGTGCCAGCAGTGGGGATGACAGGACTGAAGCTTTCTTT
NA	NA	TRBV12-2	TRBJ1-1	CASRLIAPGGMNTEAFF	TGTGCAAGTCGCTTAATCGCTCCCGGGGGTATGAACACTGAAGCTTTCTTT
TRBD1	NA	TRBV3-1/TRBV3-2	TRBJ1-2	CASSQGDRVAGYTF	TGTGCCAGCAGCCAAGGGGACAGGGTTGCAGGCTACACCTTC